This TCR beta chain was documented in a study of OX40 agonist ivuxolimab in advanced cancers. Measured with immunoSEQ multiplex PCR; TCRdb has only the in-frame clones, and not every one. This sample has about 96,000 clones, with less than 95% found just once. The specimen was CD4+ or CD8+ T cells sorted from blood, collected in a trial of the OX40 agonist ivuxolimab. This clonotype was sampled from an adult with an advanced solid tumor such as melanoma, head and neck, liver or kidney cancer.

CDR3 nucleotides: TGTGCCAGCAGCCTAGAACCAATGTGGAATTCACCCCTCCACTTT. This translates into CASSLEPMWNSPLHF. This sequence joins TRBV7-3 and TRBJ1-6; D is ambiguous. The CDR3 covers 15 residues. From germline, CDR1 is SGHTA and CDR2 FQGTGA. V was trimmed by 5 bases and J by 7 bases, leaving 15 bases between them.